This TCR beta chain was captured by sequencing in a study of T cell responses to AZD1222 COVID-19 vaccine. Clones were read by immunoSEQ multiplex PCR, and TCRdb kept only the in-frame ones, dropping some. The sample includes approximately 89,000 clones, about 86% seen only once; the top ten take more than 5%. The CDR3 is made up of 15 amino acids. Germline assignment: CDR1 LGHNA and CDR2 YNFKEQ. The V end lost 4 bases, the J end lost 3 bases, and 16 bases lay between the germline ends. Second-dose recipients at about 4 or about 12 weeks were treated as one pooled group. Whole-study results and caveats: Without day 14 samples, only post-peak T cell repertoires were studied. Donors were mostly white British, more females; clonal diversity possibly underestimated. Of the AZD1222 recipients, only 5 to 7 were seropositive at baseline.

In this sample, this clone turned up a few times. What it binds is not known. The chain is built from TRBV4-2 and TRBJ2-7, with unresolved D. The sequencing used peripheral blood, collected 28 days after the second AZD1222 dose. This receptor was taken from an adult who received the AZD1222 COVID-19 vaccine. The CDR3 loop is CASSPPRGLGYEQYF. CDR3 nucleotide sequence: TGTGCCAGCAGCCCCCCACGTGGGTTGGGCTACGAGCAGTACTTC.